Below, 16 T cell receptor beta chains from the same sample are listed, as sequenced in a study of T cells in Graves' hyperthyroidism and ophthalmopathy. TCR beta CDR3 region amplification was performed from RNA transcripts. A first-round RT-PCR of the TCR CDR3 used the HTBI primer set. Using its own MiXCR run on the multiplex PCR reads, TCRdb lists one record per CDR3 protein. Among a few hundred thousand distinct CDR3 sequences listed, 15% to 19% were seen once. Source material: blood. The receptors originated from a woman under 40 with Graves' hyperthyroidism.

This clonotype was seen many times. J is TRBJ2-3 and V is TRBV20-1, with D maybe TRBD2 (6 bases). There are 14 residues in the CDR3. The V gene lost 2 bases and the J gene lost 4 bases, with 13 bases spanning the gap. In germline, CDR1 is DFQATT, CDR2 SNEGSKA (reference sequence). CDR3 sequence reads: CSARYGSVADTQYF. Written as DNA, the CDR3 is TGCAGTGCTAGATACGGGAGCGTCGCAGATACGCAGTATTTT.

This clonotype appeared many times. This rearrangement joins TRBV30 to TRBJ1-1; D is undetermined. The CDR3 covers 13 residues. Germline-derived CDR1 and CDR2 are GTSNPN and SVGIG (reference sequence). V dropped 5 bases and J dropped 5 bases, with 15 bases sitting between them. The CDR3 here is CAWQKSGSTEAFF. The DNA of the CDR3 is TGTGCCTGGCAGAAGTCGGGCAGTACTGAAGCTTTCTTT.

This clonotype showed up many times. The CDR3 nucleotides are TGTGCCAGCAGTGAACAGGGGGGCTGGAACACTGAAGCTTTCTTT. Amino acid sequence: CASSEQGGWNTEAFF. V and J are TRBV2 and TRBJ1-1, with 7 bases identical to TRBD1. Trimming removed 2 bases from V and 1 base from J; junction bases left unmatched: 4. CDR3 length: 15 amino acids. The germline V gene has CDR1 SNHLY and CDR2 FYNNEI.

Regarding this clonotype: An end of the junction differs from the germline gene, which may be a read error. V is TRBV6-5 and J is TRBJ2-1, with 10 bases that match TRBD2. The V gene's germline CDR1 is MNHEY and CDR2 SVGAGI. The CDR3 has 16 residues. CDR3: CASSDSASGSQGEQFF. In nucleotides, the CDR3 is TGTGCCAGCAGTGACTCTGCTAGCGGGAGTCAAGGTGAGCAGTTCTTC.

This clonotype was detected only a few times. The rearrangement joins TRBV7-9 to TRBJ2-2; tentatively, D is TRBD2 (6 bases). CDR1 and CDR2 (germline): SEHNR, FQNEAQ (reference sequence). The germline V and J ends were trimmed by 4 bases and 5 bases, with 17 bases remaining between them. The CDR3 runs to 16 residues. CDR3: CASSSGGIGRTGELFF. CDR3 bases: TGTGCCAGCAGCTCAGGCGGGATAGGGCGGACCGGGGAGCTGTTTTTT.

This clonotype was observed a handful of times. The J gene is TRBJ2-1, the V gene TRBV7-6, with 7 positions matching TRBD2. V lost 4 bases to trimming and J lost 6 bases; unmatched junction nucleotides: 9. This CDR3 is 15 amino acids long. Germline V lookup: CDR1 SGHVS, CDR2 FNYEAQ. CDR3 residues: CASSSRDYRGNEQFF. In DNA, the CDR3 is TGTGCCAGCAGCTCGCGGGACTATCGGGGCAATGAGCAGTTCTTC.

This clonotype was recorded a few times. The J gene is TRBJ1-6, the V gene TRBV20-1; 9 nucleotides line up with TRBD1. This CDR3 region has 15 residues. Trimming took 4 bases from V and 6 from J; bases not matched to a gene: 7. Germline CDR1 reads DFQATT; CDR2 reads SNEGSKA (reference sequence). CDR3 region: CSAIQRQGVNSPLHF. The CDR3 DNA reads as TGCAGTGCTATCCAACGACAGGGGGTTAATTCACCCCTCCACTTT.

The sample holds many counts of this clonotype. The V gene is TRBV5-1, the J gene TRBJ1-6; 9 bases fit TRBD1. With 2 bases clipped from V and 10 bases from J, the junction kept 4 bases outside the gene matches. Germline V gene lookup returns CDR1 SGHRS and CDR2 YFSETQ. The CDR3 consists of 14 residues. CDR3 in amino acids: CASSLQGARSPLHF. DNA for the CDR3: TGCGCCAGCAGCTTACAGGGGGCACGATCACCCCTCCACTTT.

J is TRBJ2-1 and V is TRBV6-1; TRBD2 aligns across 8 bases. The CDR3 has 16 residues. J gave up 7 bases and V 5 bases, and 13 bases lay outside the gene matches. Germline assignment: CDR1 MNHNS and CDR2 SASEGT. CDR3 coding DNA: TGTGCCAGCAGTCGGATGGGACTAGTGGACTTTAATGAGCAGTTCTTC. Translated, it gives CASSRMGLVDFNEQFF.

CDR3 residues: CASSPDRGHTQAFF. For the CDR3, the DNA is TGTGCCAGCAGCCCCGACAGGGGGCACACCCAAGCTTTCTTT. This chain connects TRBV5-5 to TRBJ1-1, with 10 bases matching TRBD1. V lost 4 bases, J lost 9 bases, and 9 bases stayed unmatched. The CDR3 totals 14 residues. Germline CDR1 is SGHKS and CDR2 is YYEKEE (reference sequence).

This clonotype was detected only once. This could be a read error, since a much larger clone is one nucleotide away. The chain employs TRBV20-1 and TRBJ2-1; a weak D match, TRBD1 (6 bases). Germline lookup yields CDR1 DFQATT and CDR2 SNEGSKA (reference sequence). The CDR3 covers 12 residues. The CDR3 sequence is CGVAGDSNEQFF. CDR3 sequence (DNA): TGCGGTGTGGCAGGGGATTCCAATGAGCAGTTCTTC.

This clonotype was recorded many times. V gene TRBV3-1 combines with J gene TRBJ2-1; D perhaps matches TRBD2 (5 bases). Trimming stripped 4 bases from V and 5 bases from J, with 21 bases between. This CDR3 contains 17 residues. The germline V gene encodes CDR1 LGHDT and CDR2 YNNKEL (reference sequence). Here the CDR3 DNA reads TGTGCCAGCAGCCGCAACGGCCACGGTCGAGGGAACAATGAGCAGTTCTTC. Protein product: CASSRNGHGRGNNEQFF.

This chain joins TRBV5-1 and TRBJ2-7, with D perhaps TRBD1 or TRBD2 (5 bases each). The CDR3 extends over 16 amino acids. Germline values: CDR1 SGHRS, CDR2 YFSETQ. The V end was cut by 0 bases, the J end by 7 bases, with 20 bases between. The CDR3 spells CASSLGVGPGYREQYF. The CDR3 DNA sequence: TGCGCCAGCAGCTTGGGGGTGGGGCCGGGATATCGGGAGCAGTACTTC.

This clonotype has at least ten counts. V is TRBV28 and J is TRBJ2-3; TRBD2 might be the D (6 bases). Germline V gene data show CDR1 as MDHEN and CDR2 as SYDVKM. This CDR3 has 15 amino acids. With 3 bases removed from V and 3 bases from J, the gap between germline ends came to 13 bases. CDR3 protein: CASSLSGEGTDTQYF. In nucleotides, the CDR3 is TGTGCCAGCAGTTTGTCGGGAGAAGGAACAGATACGCAGTATTTT.

This clonotype was detected ten times or more. The rearrangement uses TRBV24-1 and TRBJ2-3; 7 nucleotides agree with TRBD1. The germline V gene has CDR1 KGHDR and CDR2 SFDVKD. The CDR3 has 16 amino acids. V shed 3 bases and J 3 bases; nucleotides not matched to a gene: 8. The CDR3 nucleotides read TGTGCCACCAGTGATCCTGACAGGGAAGCGACAGATACGCAGTATTTT. This translates into CATSDPDREATDTQYF.

In its sample, this clonotype was seen many times. The chain carries TRBV30 and TRBJ1-4, with D possibly TRBD1 on 5 matching bases. The CDR3 length is 14 residues. Trimming removed 4 bases at V and 8 bases at J, with 17 bases between. The germline CDR1 and CDR2 sequences are GTSNPN and SVGIG (reference sequence). The CDR3, as DNA: TGTGCCTGGAAACAAGGCCAGGGTGGGGAAAAACTGTTTTTT. Translation: CAWKQGQGGEKLFF.